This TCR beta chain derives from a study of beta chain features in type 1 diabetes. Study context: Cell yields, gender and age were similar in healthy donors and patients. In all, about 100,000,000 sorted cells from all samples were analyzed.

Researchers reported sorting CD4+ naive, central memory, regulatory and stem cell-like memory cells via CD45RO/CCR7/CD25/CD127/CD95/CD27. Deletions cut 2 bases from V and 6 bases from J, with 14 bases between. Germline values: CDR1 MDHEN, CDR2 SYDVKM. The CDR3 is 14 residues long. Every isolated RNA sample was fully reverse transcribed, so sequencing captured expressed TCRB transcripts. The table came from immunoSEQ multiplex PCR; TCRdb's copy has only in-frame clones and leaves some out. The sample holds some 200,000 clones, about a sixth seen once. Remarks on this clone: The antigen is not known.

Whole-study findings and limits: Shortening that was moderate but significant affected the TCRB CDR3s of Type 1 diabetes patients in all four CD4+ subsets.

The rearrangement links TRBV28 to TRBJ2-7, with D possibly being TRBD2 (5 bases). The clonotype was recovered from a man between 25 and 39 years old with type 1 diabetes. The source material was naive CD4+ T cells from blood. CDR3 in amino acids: CASSLADFGTEQYF. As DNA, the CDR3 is TGTGCCAGCAGTTTAGCGGACTTTGGTACCGAGCAGTACTTC.